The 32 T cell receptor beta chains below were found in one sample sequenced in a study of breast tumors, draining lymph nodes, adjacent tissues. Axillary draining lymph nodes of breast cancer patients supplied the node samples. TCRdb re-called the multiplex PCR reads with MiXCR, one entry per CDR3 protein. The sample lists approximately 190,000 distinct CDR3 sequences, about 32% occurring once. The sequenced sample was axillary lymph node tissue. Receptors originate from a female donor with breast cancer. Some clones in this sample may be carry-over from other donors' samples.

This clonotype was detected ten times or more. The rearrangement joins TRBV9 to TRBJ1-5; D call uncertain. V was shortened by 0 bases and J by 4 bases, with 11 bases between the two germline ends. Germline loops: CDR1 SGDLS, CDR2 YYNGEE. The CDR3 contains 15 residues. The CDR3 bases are TGTGCCAGCAGCGTAGACGGTGGATGGAATCAGCCCCAGCATTTT. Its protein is CASSVDGGWNQPQHF.

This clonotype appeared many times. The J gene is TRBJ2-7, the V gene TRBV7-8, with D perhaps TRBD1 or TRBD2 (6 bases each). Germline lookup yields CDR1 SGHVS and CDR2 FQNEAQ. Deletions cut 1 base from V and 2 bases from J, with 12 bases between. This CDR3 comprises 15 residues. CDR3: CASSLVGGPAYEQYF. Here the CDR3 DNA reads TGTGCCAGCAGCTTAGTCGGGGGCCCGGCCTACGAGCAGTACTTC.

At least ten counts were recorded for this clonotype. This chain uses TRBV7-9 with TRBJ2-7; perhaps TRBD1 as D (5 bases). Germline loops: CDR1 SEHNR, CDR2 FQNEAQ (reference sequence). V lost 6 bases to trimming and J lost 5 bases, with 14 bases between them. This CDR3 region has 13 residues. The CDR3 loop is CASRGARVHEQYF. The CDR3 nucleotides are TGTGCCAGCAGAGGGGCCAGGGTCCACGAGCAGTACTTC.

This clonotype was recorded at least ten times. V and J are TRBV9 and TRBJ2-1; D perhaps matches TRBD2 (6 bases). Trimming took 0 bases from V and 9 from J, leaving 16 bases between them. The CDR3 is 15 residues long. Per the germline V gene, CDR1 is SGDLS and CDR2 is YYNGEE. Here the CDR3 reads CASSVGVVVGGEQFF. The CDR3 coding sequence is TGTGCCAGCAGCGTAGGGGTTGTGGTGGGGGGTGAGCAGTTCTTC.

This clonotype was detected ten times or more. The CDR3: CASSSQPLAGDYNEQFF. The CDR3 nucleotides are TGTGCCAGCAGCTCCCAACCCCTAGCGGGAGACTACAATGAGCAGTTCTTC. The V gene is TRBV11-2, the J gene TRBJ2-1; 10 bases fit TRBD2. V lost 4 bases to trimming and J lost 3 bases; unmatched junction nucleotides: 9. Germline CDR1 and CDR2: SGHAT and FQNNGV. This CDR3 has 17 residues.

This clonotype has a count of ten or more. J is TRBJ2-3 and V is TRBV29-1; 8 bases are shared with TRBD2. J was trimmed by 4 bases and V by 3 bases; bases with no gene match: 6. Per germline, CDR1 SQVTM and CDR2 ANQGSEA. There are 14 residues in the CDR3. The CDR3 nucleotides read TGCAGCGTTGATGGTCGGGGGGGCGCAGATACGCAGTATTTT. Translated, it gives CSVDGRGGADTQYF.

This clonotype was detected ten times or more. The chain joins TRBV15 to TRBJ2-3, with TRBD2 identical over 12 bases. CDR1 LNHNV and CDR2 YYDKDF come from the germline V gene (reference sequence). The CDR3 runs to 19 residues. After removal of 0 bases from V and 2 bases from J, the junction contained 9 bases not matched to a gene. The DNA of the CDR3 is TGTGCCACCAGCAGAGATAACCCGACTAGCGGGAGTTCCACAGATACGCAGTATTTT. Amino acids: CATSRDNPTSGSSTDTQYF.

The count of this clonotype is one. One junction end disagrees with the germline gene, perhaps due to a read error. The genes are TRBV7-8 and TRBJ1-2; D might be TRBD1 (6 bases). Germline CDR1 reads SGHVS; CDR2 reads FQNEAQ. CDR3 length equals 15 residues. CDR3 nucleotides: TGTGCCAGCAGCTTAACTGGGACACCAATCTATGGCTACCCCTTC. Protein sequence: CASSLTGTPIYGYPF.

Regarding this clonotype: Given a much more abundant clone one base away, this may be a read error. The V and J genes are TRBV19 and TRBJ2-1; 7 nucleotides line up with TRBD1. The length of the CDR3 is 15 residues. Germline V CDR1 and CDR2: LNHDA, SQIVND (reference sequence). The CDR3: CASSVPGTVGNEHFF. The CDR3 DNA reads TGTGCCAGTAGCGTTCCCGGGACAGTGGGCAATGAGCACTTCTTC.

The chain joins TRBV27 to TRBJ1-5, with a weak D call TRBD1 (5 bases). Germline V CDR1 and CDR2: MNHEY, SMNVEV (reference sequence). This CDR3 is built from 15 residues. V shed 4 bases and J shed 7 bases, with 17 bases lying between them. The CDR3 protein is CASSSDWRGRQPQHF. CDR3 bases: TGTGCCAGCAGTTCGGACTGGAGGGGCAGGCAGCCCCAGCATTTT.

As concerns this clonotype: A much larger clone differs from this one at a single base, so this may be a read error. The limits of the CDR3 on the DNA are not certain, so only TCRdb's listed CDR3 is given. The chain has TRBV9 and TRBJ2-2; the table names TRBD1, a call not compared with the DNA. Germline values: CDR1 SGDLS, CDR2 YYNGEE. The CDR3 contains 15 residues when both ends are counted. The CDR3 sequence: CASSVGQGAAGELSF.

The CDR3 DNA reads TGTGCCAGCACCCACGCGGGGGACAACCAAGAGACCCAGTACTTC. Amino acids: CASTHAGDNQETQYF. J is TRBJ2-5 and V is TRBV12-3 or TRBV12-4, with TRBD2 as a possible D gene (7 bases). The CDR3 runs to 15 residues. V dropped 7 bases and J dropped 0 bases, with 15 bases sitting between them.

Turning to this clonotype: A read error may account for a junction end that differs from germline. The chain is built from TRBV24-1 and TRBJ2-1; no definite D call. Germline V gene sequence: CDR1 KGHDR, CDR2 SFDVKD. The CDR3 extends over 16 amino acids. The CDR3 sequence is CATSDPTQSSYSEQLF. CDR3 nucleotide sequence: TGTGCCACCAGTGATCCTACCCAAAGCTCCTACAGTGAGCAGCTCTTC.

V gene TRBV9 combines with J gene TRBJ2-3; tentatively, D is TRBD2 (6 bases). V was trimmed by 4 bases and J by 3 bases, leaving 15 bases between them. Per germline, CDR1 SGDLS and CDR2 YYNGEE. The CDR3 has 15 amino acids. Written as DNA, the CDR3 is TGTGCCAGCAGCTTAGCTACCGGGAGTACAGATACGCAGTATTTT. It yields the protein CASSLATGSTDTQYF.

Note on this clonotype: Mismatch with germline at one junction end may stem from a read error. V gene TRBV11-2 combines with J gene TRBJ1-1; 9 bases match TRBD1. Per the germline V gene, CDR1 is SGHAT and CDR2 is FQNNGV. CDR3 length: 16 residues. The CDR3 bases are TGTGCCAGCAGCTTCGGGACAGGGTATATGAACACTGGAGCTTTCTTT. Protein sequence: CASSFGTGYMNTGAFF.

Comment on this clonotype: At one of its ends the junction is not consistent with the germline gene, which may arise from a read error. The CDR3 protein is CAGSLETIPSRGRTDTQYF. The CDR3 coding sequence is TGTGCCGGCAGTTTAGAGACAATACCGTCCAGGGGGCGAACGGATACGCAGTATTTT. The chain employs TRBV12-3 or TRBV12-4 and TRBJ2-3, with TRBD1 matching 8 bases. This CDR3 contains 19 residues.

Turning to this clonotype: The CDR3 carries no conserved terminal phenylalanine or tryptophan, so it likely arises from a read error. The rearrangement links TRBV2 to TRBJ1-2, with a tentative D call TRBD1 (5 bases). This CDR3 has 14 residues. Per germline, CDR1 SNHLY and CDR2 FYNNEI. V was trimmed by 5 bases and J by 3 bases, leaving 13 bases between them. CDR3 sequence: CASSPQGPDYGYTY. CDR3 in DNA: TGTGCCAGCAGTCCCCAGGGACCGGACTATGGCTACACCTAC.

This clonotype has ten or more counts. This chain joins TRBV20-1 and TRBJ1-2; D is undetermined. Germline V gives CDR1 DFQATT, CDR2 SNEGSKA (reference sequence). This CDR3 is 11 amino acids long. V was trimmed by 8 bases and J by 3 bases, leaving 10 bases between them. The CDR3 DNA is TGCAGTACCCAATTGGACTATGGCTACACCTTC. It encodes CSTQLDYGYTF.

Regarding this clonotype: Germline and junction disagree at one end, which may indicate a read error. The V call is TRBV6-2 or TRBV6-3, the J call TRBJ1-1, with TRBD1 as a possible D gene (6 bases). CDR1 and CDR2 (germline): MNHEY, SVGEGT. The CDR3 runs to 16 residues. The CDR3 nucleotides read TGTGCCAGCAGCTACTGGTCAGGGGCTGCGAACACTGAAGCTTTCTTT. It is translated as CASSYWSGAANTEAFF.

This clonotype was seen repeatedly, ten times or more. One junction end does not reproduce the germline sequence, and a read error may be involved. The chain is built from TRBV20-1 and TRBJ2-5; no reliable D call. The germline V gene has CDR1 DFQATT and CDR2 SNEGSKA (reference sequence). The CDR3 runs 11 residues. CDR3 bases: TGCAGTGCTATCGGGCAAGAGACCCAGTCCTTC. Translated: CSAIGQETQSF.

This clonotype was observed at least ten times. The CDR3 nucleotides are TGTGCCAGCAGCCAAGGGCTGTTACTGTTTTTT. This gives the protein CASSQGLLLFF. The chain recombines TRBV14 with TRBJ1-4; D unclear. V lost 1 base to trimming and J lost 13 bases, with 7 bases between them. The CDR3 length is 11 residues. Looked up from germline, CDR1 is SGHDN and CDR2 is FVKESK.

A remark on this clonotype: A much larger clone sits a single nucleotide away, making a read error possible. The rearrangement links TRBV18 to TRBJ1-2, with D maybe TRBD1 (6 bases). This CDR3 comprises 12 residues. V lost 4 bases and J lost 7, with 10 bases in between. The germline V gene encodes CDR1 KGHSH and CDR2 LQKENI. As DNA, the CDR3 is TGTGCCAGCTCACTAGAGGGGGTTGGCTACACCTTC. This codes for CASSLEGVGYTF.

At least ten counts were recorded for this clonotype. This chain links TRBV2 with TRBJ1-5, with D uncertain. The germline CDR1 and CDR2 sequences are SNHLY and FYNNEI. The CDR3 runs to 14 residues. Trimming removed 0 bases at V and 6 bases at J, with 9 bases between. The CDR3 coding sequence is TGTGCCAGCAGTGAAGCTACAGCGGGTCAGCCCCAGCATTTT. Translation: CASSEATAGQPQHF.

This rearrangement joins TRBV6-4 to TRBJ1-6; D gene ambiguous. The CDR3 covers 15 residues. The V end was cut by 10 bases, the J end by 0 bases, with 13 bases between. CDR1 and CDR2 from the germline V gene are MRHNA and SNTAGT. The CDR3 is CATETQDSYNSPLHF. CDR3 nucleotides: TGTGCCACCGAAACCCAGGACTCCTATAATTCACCCCTCCACTTT.

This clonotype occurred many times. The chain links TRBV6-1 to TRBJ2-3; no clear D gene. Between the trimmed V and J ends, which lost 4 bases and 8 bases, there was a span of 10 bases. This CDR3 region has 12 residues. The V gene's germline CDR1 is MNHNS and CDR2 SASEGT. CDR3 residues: CASSGNHRTQYF. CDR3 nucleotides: TGTGCCAGCAGTGGAAACCATCGTACGCAGTATTTT.

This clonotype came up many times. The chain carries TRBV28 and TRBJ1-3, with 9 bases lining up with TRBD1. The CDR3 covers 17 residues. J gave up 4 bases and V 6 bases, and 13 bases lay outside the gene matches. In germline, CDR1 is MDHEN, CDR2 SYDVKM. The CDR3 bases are TGTGCCAGCAGCCGACCGGGACAGGGCAGTCGGGGAAACACCATATATTTT. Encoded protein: CASSRPGQGSRGNTIYF.

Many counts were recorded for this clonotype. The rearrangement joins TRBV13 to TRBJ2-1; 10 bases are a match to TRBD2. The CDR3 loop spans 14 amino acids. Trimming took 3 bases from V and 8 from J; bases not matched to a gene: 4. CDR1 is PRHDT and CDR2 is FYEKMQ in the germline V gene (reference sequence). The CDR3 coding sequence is TGTGCCAGCAGCTTGGCTAGCGGGAGTTATGAGCAGTTCTTC. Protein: CASSLASGSYEQFF.

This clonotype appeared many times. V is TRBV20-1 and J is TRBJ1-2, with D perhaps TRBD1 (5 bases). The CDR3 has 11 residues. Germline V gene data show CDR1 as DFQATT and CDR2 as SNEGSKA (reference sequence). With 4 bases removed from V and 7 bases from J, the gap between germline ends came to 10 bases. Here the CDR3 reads CSATRAAGYTF. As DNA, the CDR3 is TGCAGTGCTACCAGGGCCGCTGGCTACACCTTC.

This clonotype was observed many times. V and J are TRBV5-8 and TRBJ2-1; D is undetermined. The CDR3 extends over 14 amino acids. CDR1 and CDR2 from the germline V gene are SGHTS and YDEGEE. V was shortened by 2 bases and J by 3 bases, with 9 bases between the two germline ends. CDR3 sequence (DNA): TGTGCCAGCAGCTTAGGAGATTACTACAATGAGCAGTTCTTC. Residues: CASSLGDYYNEQFF.

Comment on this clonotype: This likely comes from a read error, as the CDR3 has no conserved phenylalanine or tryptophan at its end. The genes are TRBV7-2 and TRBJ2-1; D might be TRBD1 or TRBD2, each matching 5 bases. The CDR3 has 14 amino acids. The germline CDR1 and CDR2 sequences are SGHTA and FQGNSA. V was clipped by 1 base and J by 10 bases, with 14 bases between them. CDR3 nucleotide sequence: TGTGCCAGCAGCTTAGGGGGGTCACCCGCCGAGCAGTTCCTC. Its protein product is CASSLGGSPAEQFL.

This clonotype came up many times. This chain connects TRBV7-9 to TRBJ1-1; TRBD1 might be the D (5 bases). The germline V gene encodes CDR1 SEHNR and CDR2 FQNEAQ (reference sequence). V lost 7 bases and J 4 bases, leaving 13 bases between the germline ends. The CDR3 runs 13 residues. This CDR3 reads CASINYGGTEAFF. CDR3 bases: TGTGCCAGCATCAATTACGGGGGCACTGAAGCTTTCTTT.

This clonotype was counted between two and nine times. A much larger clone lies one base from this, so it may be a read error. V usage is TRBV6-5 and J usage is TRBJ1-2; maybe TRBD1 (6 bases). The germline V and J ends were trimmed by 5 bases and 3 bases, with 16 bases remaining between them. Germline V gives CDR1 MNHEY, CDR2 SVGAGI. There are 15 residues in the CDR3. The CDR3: CASSHRDGVDYGYTF. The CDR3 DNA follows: TGTGCCAGCAGTCACAGGGATGGGGTTGACTATGGCTACACCTTC.